This TCR beta chain derives from a study of OX40 agonist ivuxolimab in advanced cancers. The repertoire was sequenced with immunoSEQ multiplex PCR; TCRdb's copy has only in-frame clones and lacks some. The sample lists about 28,000 clones, roughly 85% seen once, with over 8.5% in the top ten. V gave up 0 bases and J gave up 6 bases, with 13 bases separating them. Germline CDR1 and CDR2: SGHRS and YFSETQ. The CDR3 is 14 residues long. The chain couples TRBV5-1 to TRBJ2-7, with D unclear. The sequences come from CD4+ or CD8+ T cells sorted from blood, collected in a trial of the OX40 agonist ivuxolimab. The sequence was collected from an adult with an advanced solid tumor such as melanoma, head and neck, liver or kidney cancer. In DNA, the CDR3 is TGCGCCAGCAGCTTGGGTGGGGATCGTGGCGAGCAGTACTTC. Translating gives CASSLGGDRGEQYF.